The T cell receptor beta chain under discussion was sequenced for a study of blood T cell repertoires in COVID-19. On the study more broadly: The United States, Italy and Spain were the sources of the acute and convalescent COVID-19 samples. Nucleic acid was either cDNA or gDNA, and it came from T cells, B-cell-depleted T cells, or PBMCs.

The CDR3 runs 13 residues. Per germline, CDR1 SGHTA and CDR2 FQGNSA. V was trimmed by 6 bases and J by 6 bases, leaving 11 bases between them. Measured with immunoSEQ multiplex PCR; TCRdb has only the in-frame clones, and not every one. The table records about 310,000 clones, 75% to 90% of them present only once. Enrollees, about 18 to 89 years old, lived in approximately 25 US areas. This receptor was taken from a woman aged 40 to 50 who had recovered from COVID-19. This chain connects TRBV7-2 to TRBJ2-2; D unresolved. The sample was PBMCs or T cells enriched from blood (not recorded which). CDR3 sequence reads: CASRPTPSGELFF. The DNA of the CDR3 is TGTGCCAGCAGACCGACTCCGTCCGGGGAGCTGTTTTTT.